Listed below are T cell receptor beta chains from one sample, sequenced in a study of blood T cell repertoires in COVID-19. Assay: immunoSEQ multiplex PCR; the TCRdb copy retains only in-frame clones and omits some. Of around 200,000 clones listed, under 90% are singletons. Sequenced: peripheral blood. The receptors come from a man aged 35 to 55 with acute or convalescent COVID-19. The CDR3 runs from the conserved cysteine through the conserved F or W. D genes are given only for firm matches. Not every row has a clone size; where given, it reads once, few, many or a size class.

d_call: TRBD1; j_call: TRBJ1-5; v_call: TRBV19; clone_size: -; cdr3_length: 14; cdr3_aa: CASSMDRGGQPQHF; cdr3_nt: TGTGCCAGTAGTATGGACAGGGGCGGTCAGCCCCAGCATTTT
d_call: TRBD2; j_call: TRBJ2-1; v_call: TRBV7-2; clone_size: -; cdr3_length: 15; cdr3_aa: CASSLSRGGRNEQFF; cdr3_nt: TGTGCCAGCAGCTTGTCGCGGGGGGGTAGGAATGAGCAGTTCTTC
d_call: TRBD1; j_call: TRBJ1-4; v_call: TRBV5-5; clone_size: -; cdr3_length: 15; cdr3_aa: CASSWGDRVGEKLFF; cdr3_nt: TGTGCCAGCAGCTGGGGGGACAGGGTCGGTGAAAAACTGTTTTTT
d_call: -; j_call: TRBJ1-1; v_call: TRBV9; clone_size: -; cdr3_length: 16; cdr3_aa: CASSPRLGGAPTEAFF; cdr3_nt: TGTGCCAGCAGCCCACGTTTGGGGGGGGCACCCACTGAAGCTTTCTTT
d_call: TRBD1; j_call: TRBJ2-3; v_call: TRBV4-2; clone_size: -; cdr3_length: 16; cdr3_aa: CASSRWGQGSTDTQYF; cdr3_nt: TGTGCCAGCAGCCGTTGGGGACAGGGAAGCACAGATACGCAGTATTTT
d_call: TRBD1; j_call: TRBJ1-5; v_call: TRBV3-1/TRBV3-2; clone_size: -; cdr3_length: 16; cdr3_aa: CASSQGGQGMRQPQHF; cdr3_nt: TGTGCCAGCAGCCAAGGGGGACAGGGGATGCGGCAGCCCCAGCATTTT
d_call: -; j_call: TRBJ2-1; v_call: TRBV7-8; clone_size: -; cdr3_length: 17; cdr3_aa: CASTLYPSMEGYNEQFF; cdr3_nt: TGTGCCAGCACCCTATATCCCTCCATGGAGGGTTACAATGAGCAGTTCTTC
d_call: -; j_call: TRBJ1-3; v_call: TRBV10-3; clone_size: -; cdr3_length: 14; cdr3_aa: CAISGSGTGNTIYF; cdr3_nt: TGTGCCATCAGTGGGAGTGGCACTGGAAACACCATATATTTT
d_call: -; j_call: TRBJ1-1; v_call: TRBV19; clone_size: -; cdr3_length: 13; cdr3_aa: CASRMGADTEAFF; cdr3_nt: TGTGCCAGTAGAATGGGGGCCGACACTGAAGCTTTCTTT
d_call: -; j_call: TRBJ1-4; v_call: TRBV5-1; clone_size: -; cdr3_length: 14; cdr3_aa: CASSFTPGNEKLFF; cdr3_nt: TGCGCCAGCAGCTTTACCCCCGGTAATGAAAAACTGTTTTTT
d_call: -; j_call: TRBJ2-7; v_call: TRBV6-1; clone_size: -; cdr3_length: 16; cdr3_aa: CASSGPQGRGSYEQYF; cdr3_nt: TGTGCCAGCAGTGGCCCCCAGGGCAGGGGTTCCTACGAGCAGTACTTC
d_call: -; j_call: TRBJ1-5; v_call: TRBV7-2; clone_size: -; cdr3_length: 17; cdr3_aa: CASSLAARSYSNQPQHF; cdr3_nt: TGTGCCAGCAGCTTAGCTGCCAGGTCTTATAGCAATCAGCCCCAGCATTTT
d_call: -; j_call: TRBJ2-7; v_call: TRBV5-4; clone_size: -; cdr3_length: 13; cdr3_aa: CASSATGQGEQYF; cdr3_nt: TGTGCCAGCAGCGCCACAGGGCAGGGCGAGCAGTACTTC
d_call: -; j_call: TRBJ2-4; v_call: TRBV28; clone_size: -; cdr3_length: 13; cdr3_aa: CASREVGKNIQYF; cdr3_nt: TGTGCCAGCAGGGAGGTGGGCAAAAACATTCAGTACTTC
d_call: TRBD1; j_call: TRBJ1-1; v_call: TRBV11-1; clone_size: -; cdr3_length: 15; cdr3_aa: CASSIWTGVNTEAFF; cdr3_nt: TGTGCCAGCAGCATATGGACAGGAGTGAACACTGAAGCTTTCTTT
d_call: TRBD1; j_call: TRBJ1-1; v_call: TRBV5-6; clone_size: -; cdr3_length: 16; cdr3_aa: CASSSPGQGATTEAFF; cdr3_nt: TGTGCCAGCAGCTCACCGGGACAGGGTGCTACCACTGAAGCTTTCTTT
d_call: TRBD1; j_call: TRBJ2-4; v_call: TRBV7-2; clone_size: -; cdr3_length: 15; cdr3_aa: CASSLDRGSKRVQYF; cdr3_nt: TGTGCCAGCAGCCTAGACAGGGGGTCCAAAAGGGTTCAGTACTTC
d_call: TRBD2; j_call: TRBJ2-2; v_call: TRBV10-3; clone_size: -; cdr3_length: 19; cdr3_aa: CAISDPGLAGESNTGELFF; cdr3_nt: TGTGCCATCAGTGACCCGGGACTAGCGGGGGAATCGAACACCGGGGAGCTGTTTTTT
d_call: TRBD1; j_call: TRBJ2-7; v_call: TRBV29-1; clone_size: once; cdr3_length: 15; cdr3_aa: CSVNGGQGVRYEQYF; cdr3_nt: TGCAGCGTGAATGGGGGACAGGGGGTGAGATACGAGCAGTACTTC
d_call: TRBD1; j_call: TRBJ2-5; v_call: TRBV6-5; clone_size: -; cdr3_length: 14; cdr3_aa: CATYRGLFPETQYF; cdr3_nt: TGTGCCACTTACAGGGGGCTGTTTCCAGAGACCCAGTACTTC
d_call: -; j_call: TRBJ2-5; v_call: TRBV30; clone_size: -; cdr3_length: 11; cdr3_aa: CAWSVLGTQYF; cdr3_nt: TGTGCCTGGAGTGTACTAGGGACCCAGTACTTC
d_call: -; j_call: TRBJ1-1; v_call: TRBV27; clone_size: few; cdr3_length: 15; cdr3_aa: CASSLAGGLNTEAFF; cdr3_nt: TGTGCCAGCAGTTTAGCCGGGGGATTGAACACTGAAGCTTTCTTT
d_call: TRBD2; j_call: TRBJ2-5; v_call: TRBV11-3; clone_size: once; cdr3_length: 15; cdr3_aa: CASSLGTSLQETQYF; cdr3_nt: TGTGCCAGCAGCTTAGGGACTAGCCTACAAGAGACCCAGTACTTC
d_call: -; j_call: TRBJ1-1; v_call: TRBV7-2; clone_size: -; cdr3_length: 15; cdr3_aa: CASSLVRGFNTEAFF; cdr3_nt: TGTGCCAGCAGCTTAGTAAGGGGATTTAACACTGAAGCTTTCTTT
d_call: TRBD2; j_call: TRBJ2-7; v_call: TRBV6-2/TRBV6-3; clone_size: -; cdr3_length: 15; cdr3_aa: CASSNLGTSLYEQYF; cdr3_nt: TGTGCCAGCAGTAACCTCGGGACTAGCCTTTACGAGCAGTACTTC
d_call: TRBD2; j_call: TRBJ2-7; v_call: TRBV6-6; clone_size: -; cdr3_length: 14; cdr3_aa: CASSGAGGTYEQYF; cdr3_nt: TGTGCCAGCAGCGGGGCGGGGGGAACCTACGAGCAGTACTTC
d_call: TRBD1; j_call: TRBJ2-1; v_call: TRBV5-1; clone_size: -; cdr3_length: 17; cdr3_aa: CASSPIPTGASYNEQFF; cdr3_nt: TGCGCCAGCAGCCCGATCCCGACAGGGGCGTCCTACAATGAGCAGTTCTTC
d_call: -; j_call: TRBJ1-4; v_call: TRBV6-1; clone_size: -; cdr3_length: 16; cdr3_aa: CASSVPWTEDNEKLFF; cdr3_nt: TGTGCCAGCAGTGTCCCTTGGACAGAAGATAATGAAAAACTGTTTTTT
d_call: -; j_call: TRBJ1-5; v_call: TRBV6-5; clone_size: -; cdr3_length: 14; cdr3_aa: CASSYRGENQPQHF; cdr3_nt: TGTGCCAGCAGTTACAGGGGTGAGAATCAGCCCCAGCATTTT
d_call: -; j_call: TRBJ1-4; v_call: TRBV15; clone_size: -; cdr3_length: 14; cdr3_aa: CATSRGGGVEKLFF; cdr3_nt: TGTGCCACCAGCAGAGGGGGGGGCGTTGAAAAACTGTTTTTT
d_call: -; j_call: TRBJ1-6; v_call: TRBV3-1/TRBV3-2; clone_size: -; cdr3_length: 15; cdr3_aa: CASSQEMANNSPLHF; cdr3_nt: TGTGCCAGCAGCCAAGAAATGGCAAATAATTCACCCCTCCACTTT
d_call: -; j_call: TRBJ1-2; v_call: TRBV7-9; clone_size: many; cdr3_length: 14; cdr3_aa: CAGSGTAENYGYTF; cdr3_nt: TGTGCCGGGAGCGGGACCGCTGAAAACTATGGCTACACCTTC
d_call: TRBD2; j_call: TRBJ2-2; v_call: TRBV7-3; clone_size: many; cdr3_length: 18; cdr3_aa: CASSGGTSGGEGTGELFF; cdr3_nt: TGTGCCAGCAGCGGCGGGACTAGCGGGGGAGAAGGAACCGGGGAGCTGTTTTTT
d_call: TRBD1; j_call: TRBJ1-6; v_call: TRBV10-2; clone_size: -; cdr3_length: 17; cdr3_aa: CASSESRDSSYNSPLHF; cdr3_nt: TGCGCCAGCAGTGAGTCCAGGGACAGCTCCTATAATTCACCCCTCCACTTT
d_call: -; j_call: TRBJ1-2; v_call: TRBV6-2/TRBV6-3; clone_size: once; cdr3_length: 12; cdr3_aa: CASSLDLNGYTF; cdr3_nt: TGTGCCAGCAGTCTTGACTTGAATGGCTACACCTTC
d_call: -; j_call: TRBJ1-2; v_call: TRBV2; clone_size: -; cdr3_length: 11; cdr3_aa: CASQQGYGYTF; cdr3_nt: TGTGCCAGCCAACAGGGCTATGGCTACACCTTC
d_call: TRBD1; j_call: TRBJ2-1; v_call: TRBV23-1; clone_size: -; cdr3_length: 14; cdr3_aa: CASSQDRGHVEQFF; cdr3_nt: TGCGCCAGCAGTCAGGACAGGGGGCATGTTGAGCAGTTCTTC
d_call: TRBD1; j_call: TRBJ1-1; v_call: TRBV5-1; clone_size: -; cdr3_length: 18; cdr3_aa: CASSFLLRQGSSGTEAFF; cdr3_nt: TGCGCCAGCAGCTTCCTCCTGCGACAGGGTAGTAGTGGCACTGAAGCTTTCTTT
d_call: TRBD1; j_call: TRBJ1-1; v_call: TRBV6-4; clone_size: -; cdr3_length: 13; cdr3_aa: CAKVTGGNTEAFF; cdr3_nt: TGTGCCAAGGTGACAGGGGGGAACACTGAAGCTTTCTTT
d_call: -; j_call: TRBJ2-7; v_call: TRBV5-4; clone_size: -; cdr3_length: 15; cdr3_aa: CASSLATSGPFGQYF; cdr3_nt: TGTGCCAGCAGCTTGGCCACGAGCGGACCATTCGGGCAGTACTTC
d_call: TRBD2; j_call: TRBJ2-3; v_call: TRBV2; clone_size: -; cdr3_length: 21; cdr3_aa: CASSDGIGTSGGFTLIDTQYF; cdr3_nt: TGTGCCAGCAGTGACGGGATAGGGACTAGCGGGGGGTTTACCTTGATAGATACGCAGTATTTT
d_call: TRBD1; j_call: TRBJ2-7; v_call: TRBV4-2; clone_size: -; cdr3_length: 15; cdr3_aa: CASSLGQVESYEQYF; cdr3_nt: TGTGCCAGCAGCCTTGGACAGGTGGAATCCTACGAGCAGTACTTC